Listed below are T cell receptor beta chains from one sample, sequenced in a study of T cells in Graves' hyperthyroidism and ophthalmopathy. Each CDR3 protein gets one entry after TCRdb re-called the multiplex PCR reads with MiXCR. The sample consists of hundreds of thousands of distinct CDR3 sequences, approximately 19% of them appearing once. Sequencing input: blood. These receptors came from a man in his forties or fifties with Graves' ophthalmopathy. The CDR3 runs from the conserved cysteine through the conserved F or W. The order of the fields is CDR3 DNA, CDR3 protein, D gene, J gene, clone size, V gene. A D gene is named only where the DNA matches it firmly. Rows may omit the clone size; those that give it use once, few, many or a size class.

cdr3_nt: TGTGCCAGCGGACTAGCGGATGAGCAGTTCTTC
cdr3_aa: CASGLADEQFF
d_call: TRBD2
j_call: TRBJ2-1
clone_size: many
v_call: TRBV11-3

cdr3_nt: TGTGCCAGTAGTATAGATGGACAGAACACTGAAGCTTTCTTT
cdr3_aa: CASSIDGQNTEAFF
d_call: -
j_call: TRBJ1-1
clone_size: -
v_call: TRBV19

cdr3_nt: TGTGCCAGCAGCTTGGCCCCGGGACGGGAACTAGCCAAAAACATTCAGTACTTC
cdr3_aa: CASSLAPGRELAKNIQYF
d_call: -
j_call: TRBJ2-4
clone_size: -
v_call: TRBV5-6

cdr3_nt: TGTGCCAGCAGTGAATCCTCAGGTGGACCTCGCGAAAAACTGTTTTTT
cdr3_aa: CASSESSGGPREKLFF
d_call: -
j_call: TRBJ1-4
clone_size: many
v_call: TRBV25-1

cdr3_nt: TGTGCCAGCAGTGAAACCCTAGCGGGAGGGTTGGAGACCCAGTACTTC
cdr3_aa: CASSETLAGGLETQYF
d_call: TRBD2
j_call: TRBJ2-5
clone_size: -
v_call: TRBV6-1

cdr3_nt: TGTGCCAGCAGGCTCACAGGGACTTACAATTCACCCCTCCACTTT
cdr3_aa: CASRLTGTYNSPLHF
d_call: -
j_call: TRBJ1-6
clone_size: few
v_call: TRBV6-1

cdr3_nt: TGTGCCAGCACCGCCACTAGCGGGGATACGCAGTATTTT
cdr3_aa: CASTATSGDTQYF
d_call: TRBD2
j_call: TRBJ2-3
clone_size: few
v_call: TRBV9

cdr3_nt: TGCGCCAGCAGCCAAGGGCCCTGGGTCGAGCAGTACTTC
cdr3_aa: CASSQGPWVEQYF
d_call: -
j_call: TRBJ2-7
clone_size: once
v_call: TRBV4-1

cdr3_nt: TGCAGTGCTAGTTCCGGGGCAGGAGTCACTGAAGCTTTCTTT
cdr3_aa: CSASSGAGVTEAFF
d_call: -
j_call: TRBJ1-1
clone_size: -
v_call: TRBV20-1

cdr3_nt: TGTGCCAGCCGCCGGGCAGATACGCAGTATTTT
cdr3_aa: CASRRADTQYF
d_call: -
j_call: TRBJ2-3
clone_size: many
v_call: TRBV2